The entry below gives a single T cell receptor (beta chain) sequence along with its context. Between the trimmed V and J ends, which lost 1 base and 11 bases, there was a span of 14 bases. The germline V gene encodes CDR1 MDHEN and CDR2 SYDVKM. The CDR3 has 13 residues. These data originate in a study of T cell responses to AZD1222 COVID-19 vaccine. TCRdb's copy holds only in-frame clones and misses some; the assay was immunoSEQ multiplex PCR. The sample has over 65,000 clones, 80% to 90% seen once. The clonotype was recovered from an adult in good health. Source: peripheral blood, taken on day 0 of AZD1222 vaccination. The chain employs TRBV28 and TRBJ1-1; D call uncertain. The CDR3 DNA follows: TGTGCCAGCAGTTTATACCCGACCGGTTTTGCTTTCTTT. Its translation: CASSLYPTGFAFF.